One sample yielded the 3 T cell receptor beta chains listed below, sequenced in a study of Ad26.COV2.S vaccination and SARS-CoV-2 variants. Assay used: immunoSEQ multiplex PCR; TCRdb lists only in-frame clones, some missing. Among hundreds of thousands of clones listed, approximately 86% were seen once. Treatment of the sample: about 20 received Ad26.COV2.S at low or high dose, single or two shots; roughly 5 received placebo; per-sample allocation not given. Samples were taken on day 63 after the first vaccine or placebo injection. Sequenced material: peripheral blood, taken in a trial of Ad26.COV2.S vaccine versus placebo. The receptors stem from a person aged 18-60 years who received the Ad26.COV2.S COVID-19 vaccine or a placebo.

The genes are TRBV5-1 and TRBJ2-5, with D maybe TRBD1 (6 bases). The CDR3 is 14 amino acids. The V gene lost 2 bases and the J gene lost 5 bases, with 13 bases spanning the gap. The germline V gene encodes CDR1 SGHRS and CDR2 YFSETQ. CDR3 loop: CASSLNRDVETQYF. In nucleotides, the CDR3 is TGCGCCAGCAGCTTAAACAGGGACGTGGAGACCCAGTACTTC.

The chain combines TRBV27 with TRBJ2-1; 9 nucleotides align to TRBD2. The CDR3 length is 14 residues. Per germline, CDR1 MNHEY and CDR2 SMNVEV (reference sequence). The V gene end was trimmed by 7 bases and the J gene end by 2 bases; junction bases not matched to a gene: 3. As DNA, the CDR3 is TGTGCCAGCACCCTAGCGGGACCCTACAATGAGCAGTTCTTC. Translation: CASTLAGPYNEQFF.

The gene calls are TRBV3-1 (or the pseudogene TRBV3-2) and TRBJ1-1; 8 nucleotides align to TRBD1. CDR3 length equals 17 residues. Germline V gene lookup returns CDR1 LGHDT and CDR2 YNNKEL (reference sequence). The J segment lost 2 bases and the V segment lost 11 bases, leaving 19 bases of the junction unmatched. Here the CDR3 DNA reads TGTGCCGGCCTTCAACCTCAGGGGCAGGGGGCAAACACTGAAGCTTTCTTT. Translating gives CAGLQPQGQGANTEAFF.